This T cell receptor beta chain was obtained from a study of blood T cell repertoires in COVID-19 (TCRdb year 2020). For the study in its entirety: Collaborator samples came from the United States, Italy and Spain and covered acute and convalescent phases of COVID-19. Where HLA class I and class II types were available, the types were taken from metadata supplied by the sample provider, not from assay-based typing. Deeply sampled blood TCRbeta repertoires from subjects exposed to, actively infected with, or recovered from COVID-19 were included in the dataset. The material from the prospective study consisted of cDNA or gDNA derived from T cells, B-cell-depleted T cells, or PBMCs. Sample metadata almost always included a de-identified subject ID, COVID-19 status, age in years and sex. The samples were drawn from the first 160 participants of the ongoing ImmuneRACE study and from 1,254 subjects provided by 6 global collaborators. The repertoires were released in a freely available public database intended as a resource for research on the immune response to SARS-CoV-2. What the work shows at the level of the full study, not this receptor alone: The quantity of clinical and demographic metadata differed by source and by participant and was supplied without curation.

V lost 5 bases and J lost 4 bases; the stretch between them is 6 bases long. Inclusive of the bounding cysteine and phenylalanine, the CDR3 is 12 residues long. Only the CDR3 region is kept as DNA, spanning 36 bases read in frame from base 1. The CDR1 and CDR2 encoded by the germline V gene (reference sequence) are SGHAT and FQDESV. TCRbeta CDR3 regions were amplified from genomic DNA using the immunoSEQ Assay, a bias-controlled multiplex PCR. The published analysis was carried out like this. The number of nucleated cells in each sample was estimated from the amplification of reference gene primers within the assay. To quantify the absolute abundance of each unique TCRbeta CDR3 rearrangement, sequence reads were collapsed and filtered. For each sample, productive Simpson clonality was calculated as the square root of Simpson's diversity index over productive rearrangements. Drawn from immuneACCESS, this table holds only the in-frame rearrangements with V and J called that TCRdb kept. Clones are partly lost; checked studies trace under half to an unresolved V gene and leave the rest unexplained. V and J calls and clone size are copied from that table; D and trimming were computed from the DNA. This sample is represented by approximately 89,000 clones; less than 85% of them were singletons. 15% to 20% of the sample belongs to the ten largest clones.

With regard to this clone: Its antigen is not yet known. Base qualities were left out, and no much larger clone turns up one base away.

Collaborating institutions collected whole blood in K2EDTA tubes following their own protocols. For TCRbeta analysis, collaborators shipped samples as frozen whole blood, isolated PBMCs, or DNA extracted from either of those sample types. This receptor was taken from a woman of 80 years or more with acute or convalescent COVID-19. The receptor chain draws on TRBV11-1 and TRBJ2-1, with the D gene too uncertain to name. The sequenced sample was peripheral blood. The DNA is as follows: TGTGCCAGCAGCCTATCGTACAATGAGCAGTTCTTC. It codes for CASSLSYNEQFF. Reference TRBV11-1 and TRBJ2-1 genes cover what lies past the CDR3, so the full variable domain is EAEVAQSPRYKITEKSQAVAFWCDPISGHATLYWYRQILGQGPELLVQFQDESVVDDSQLPKDRFSAERLKGVDSTLKIQPAELGDSAMYLCASSLSYNEQFFGPGTRLTVL.